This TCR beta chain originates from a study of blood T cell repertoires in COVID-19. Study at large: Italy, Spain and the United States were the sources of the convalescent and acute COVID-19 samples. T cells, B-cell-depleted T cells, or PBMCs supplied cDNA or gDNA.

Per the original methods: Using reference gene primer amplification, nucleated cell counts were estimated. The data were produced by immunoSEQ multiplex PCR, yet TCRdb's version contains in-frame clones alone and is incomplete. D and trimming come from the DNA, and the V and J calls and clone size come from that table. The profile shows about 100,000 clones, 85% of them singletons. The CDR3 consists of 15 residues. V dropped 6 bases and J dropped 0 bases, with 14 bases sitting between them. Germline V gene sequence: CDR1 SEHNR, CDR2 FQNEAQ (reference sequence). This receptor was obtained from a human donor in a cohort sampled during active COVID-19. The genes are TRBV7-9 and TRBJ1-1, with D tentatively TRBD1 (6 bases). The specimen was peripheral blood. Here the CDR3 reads CASRTTGIMNTEAFF. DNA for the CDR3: TGTGCCAGCAGGACCACAGGGATAATGAACACTGAAGCTTTCTTT.